This T cell receptor (beta chain) was captured by sequencing in a study of cytomegalovirus exposure and HLA in healthy donors. Across the whole study: Early released data comprised 80 million or so unique TCRs from HLA-typed donors.

PCR was performed using 60 Vbeta and 13 Jbeta primers. The protocol was immunoSEQ multiplex PCR, while the TCRdb copy is restricted to in-frame clones and leaves out a portion. This table holds approximately 150,000 clones, under 85% found once. Notes on this clone: Its antigen is not known.

Study-wide points: The study put 150 to 200 TCR beta chains on its list as cytomegalovirus-associated.

Per germline, CDR1 SGHRS and CDR2 YFSETQ. V lost 0 bases and J 7 bases, leaving 26 bases between the germline ends. The CDR3 has 18 residues. The TCR was taken from a woman aged 18-29 years in good health and CMV-seropositive. The rearrangement joins TRBV5-1 to TRBJ2-7, with TRBD1 as a possible D gene (6 bases). Sequencing used PBMCs. The CDR3 DNA is TGCGCCAGCAGCTTGGAAGGGGTTGAGGACAGAGAACTACGGGAGCAGTACTTC. As protein: CASSLEGVEDRELREQYF.